Described below is a single T cell receptor beta chain sequence and its context. This record belongs to a study of human T cells and chemical hapten exposure. A single record per CDR3 protein comes from TCRdb applying MiXCR to the RACE reads. The sample carries more than 250,000 distinct CDR3 sequences, about 9.4% recorded once. Time point noted: pre-sensitization, week 0. Treatment noted: therapeutic diphenylcyclopropenone sensitization with weekly scalp DPC. The CDR3 has 16 amino acids. Per the germline V gene, CDR1 is KGHDR and CDR2 is SFDVKD. V lost 5 bases to trimming and J lost 1 base, with 14 bases between them.

Here the sequenced sample was whole blood, taken in connection with sensitization to the hapten diphenylcyclopropenone (DPC). The rearrangement links TRBV24-1 to TRBJ2-1; D might be TRBD2 (6 bases). This TCR was sampled from a woman between 35 and 50 years old with alopecia areata. Some clones in this sample may be carry-over from other donors' samples. CDR3 nucleotide sequence: TGTGCCACCAGTGGGTTTTCGGGGGAGTCCTACAATGAGCAGTTCTTC. It is translated as CATSGFSGESYNEQFF.